This TCR beta chain is from a study of PD-1 blockade in classical Hodgkin lymphoma. CDR1 and CDR2 from the germline V gene are SGHKS and YYEKEE (reference sequence). With V trimmed by 2 bases and J by 8 bases, 9 bases remained unmatched. This CDR3 has 16 residues. The time point denotes: cycle 4 day 1 (C4D1), after less than 7 weeks of nivolumab. With no exception, relapse followed autologous stem cell transplantation in all patients, and brentuximab vedotin exposure varied. Best responses included complete response and partial response; otherwise, the best response was progressive disease. The protocol was immunoSEQ multiplex PCR, while the TCRdb copy is restricted to in-frame clones and leaves out a portion. This table has about 25,000 clones, approximately 67% appearing once.

The gene calls are TRBV5-5 and TRBJ1-6; the match to TRBD1 covers 8 bases. This receptor was taken from a human donor with classical Hodgkin lymphoma. The material sequenced was peripheral blood mononuclear cells (PBMCs), taken before the fourth cycle of nivolumab. Written as DNA, the CDR3 is TGTGCCAGCAGCTTTTACCCAGGGGGCGGTGATTCACCCCTCCACTTT. This translates into CASSFYPGGGDSPLHF. The entire variable domain, with the rest obtained from reference TRBV5-5 and TRBJ1-6, is as follows: DAGVTQSPTHLIKTRGQQVTLRCSPISGHKSVSWYQQVLGQGPQFIFQYYEKEERGRGNFPDRFSARQFPNYSSELNVNALLLGDSALYLCASSFYPGGGDSPLHFGNGTRLTVT.